These T cell receptor beta chains were read from a single sample in a study of T cells in localized non-small cell lung cancer. Only in-frame clones appear in the TCRdb table, and some are missing; sequencing was by immunoSEQ multiplex PCR. The top ten clones hold about 4% of a sample with 70,000 to 100,000 clones, approximately 91% of them seen once. Sequences were derived from PBMCs, sampled before any cancer treatment. The receptors shown here come from a woman between 35 and 70 years old with stage II squamous cell lung carcinoma. Both conserved end residues are part of each CDR3. Fields, in order: CDR3 DNA, CDR3 protein, V gene, clone size, J gene, D gene. D genes are given only for firm matches. Clone size is shown for a subset of rows, as once, few, many or a class of expanded clone.

DNA: TGTGCCAGCAGTCAATGGACCAGAGGAAACACCATATATTTT
CDR3: CASSQWTRGNTIYF
V: TRBV6-1
size: once
J: TRBJ1-3
D: NA

DNA: TGTGCCAGCAACAGGGTACAAGAGACCCAGTACTTC
CDR3: CASNRVQETQYF
V: TRBV6-1
size: once
J: TRBJ2-5
D: NA

DNA: TGTGCCAGCAGCTCCGGGGGGAGTAACAATCAGCCCCAGCATTTT
CDR3: CASSSGGSNNQPQHF
V: TRBV7-9
size: NA
J: TRBJ1-5
D: NA

DNA: TGTGCCAGCAGAACAGGATCCCGGCGGGATTCACCCCTCCACTTT
CDR3: CASRTGSRRDSPLHF
V: TRBV27
size: NA
J: TRBJ1-6
D: NA

DNA: TGTGCCAGCAGTTTTCTTGGCAATCAGCCCCAGCATTTT
CDR3: CASSFLGNQPQHF
V: TRBV28
size: NA
J: TRBJ1-5
D: NA

DNA: TGTGCCAGCAGCGCCGGGACAGCCTCGGGCACCGGGGAGCTGTTTTTT
CDR3: CASSAGTASGTGELFF
V: TRBV9
size: NA
J: TRBJ2-2
D: TRBD1

DNA: TGCGCCAGCAGCTTGGAGGGGTCGGGGAACACTGAAGCTTTCTTT
CDR3: CASSLEGSGNTEAFF
V: TRBV5-1
size: NA
J: TRBJ1-1
D: NA

DNA: TGTGCCAGTAGTACCCTGGGACTCTCTGGAAACACCATATATTTT
CDR3: CASSTLGLSGNTIYF
V: TRBV19
size: once
J: TRBJ1-3
D: NA

DNA: TGTGCCTGGAGAACCCGATGGGACACTGAAGCTTTCTTT
CDR3: CAWRTRWDTEAFF
V: TRBV30
size: few
J: TRBJ1-1
D: NA

DNA: TGTGCCAGAAGCTTATTATTGAGGGCCGAAACCTATAATTCACCCCTCCACTTT
CDR3: CARSLLLRAETYNSPLHF
V: TRBV7-5
size: NA
J: TRBJ1-6
D: NA

DNA: TGCAGCACCCCCTTACGGGGGACCTCTGAAGCTTTCTTT
CDR3: CSTPLRGTSEAFF
V: TRBV29-1
size: once
J: TRBJ1-1
D: NA

DNA: TGTGCCAGCAGCAGAGAAAGCGGGACTGAAGCTTTCTTT
CDR3: CASSRESGTEAFF
V: TRBV7-8
size: NA
J: TRBJ1-1
D: NA

DNA: TGTGCCAGTAGTATCCAGAACAGTCACAATGAGCAGTTCTTC
CDR3: CASSIQNSHNEQFF
V: TRBV19
size: NA
J: TRBJ2-1
D: NA

DNA: TGTGCCAGCAGCGACTCGTTCGGAATGGACTATGGCTACACCTTC
CDR3: CASSDSFGMDYGYTF
V: TRBV5-4
size: NA
J: TRBJ1-2
D: NA

DNA: TGTGCCAGCAGCATAAGACAGGGCGCAGGTGGGCCCCTCCACTTT
CDR3: CASSIRQGAGGPLHF
V: TRBV6-5
size: NA
J: TRBJ1-6
D: TRBD1

DNA: TGTGCCAGCAGCTTGCGAGATACGCAGTATTTT
CDR3: CASSLRDTQYF
V: TRBV7-8
size: NA
J: TRBJ2-3
D: NA

DNA: TGTGCCAGCAAAGTCCGGGTTAATTCACCCCTCCACTTT
CDR3: CASKVRVNSPLHF
V: TRBV25-1
size: NA
J: TRBJ1-6
D: NA

DNA: TGTGCCACCCAGGCCGCGGGGACAGGGGCGCCGGTGGCCTATGGCTACACCTTC
CDR3: CATQAAGTGAPVAYGYTF
V: TRBV28
size: NA
J: TRBJ1-2
D: TRBD1

DNA: TGTGCCAGCAGCCCAGAAGGAGGCAGTGTGAACACTGAAGCTTTCTTT
CDR3: CASSPEGGSVNTEAFF
V: TRBV5-6
size: NA
J: TRBJ1-1
D: NA

DNA: TGCGCCAGCAGCCCAGGAGGACGGGTGGGGGACACTGAAGCTTTCTTT
CDR3: CASSPGGRVGDTEAFF
V: TRBV5-1
size: NA
J: TRBJ1-1
D: NA

DNA: TGTGCCAGCAGCAGGGACGGGGGCGCGGACTATGGCTACACCTTC
CDR3: CASSRDGGADYGYTF
V: TRBV5-4
size: NA
J: TRBJ1-2
D: NA

DNA: TGTGCCAGCAGCCCCGAACGGAGTCAAGAGACCCAGTACTTC
CDR3: CASSPERSQETQYF
V: TRBV5-4
size: NA
J: TRBJ2-5
D: NA

DNA: TGTGCCAGCAGCCCGAAATCCTTTTCCGCAGGCAGTATTTCAGATACGCAGTATTTT
CDR3: CASSPKSFSAGSISDTQYF
V: TRBV7-2
size: NA
J: TRBJ2-3
D: NA

DNA: TGTGCCAGCAGTGAAACCGTCGACAGACAGCCCCAGCATTTT
CDR3: CASSETVDRQPQHF
V: TRBV6-1
size: once
J: TRBJ1-5
D: NA

DNA: TGTGCCAGCAGCTTAAATCGGCGGGACCACTATGGCTACACCTTC
CDR3: CASSLNRRDHYGYTF
V: TRBV7-6
size: many
J: TRBJ1-2
D: NA

DNA: TGTGCCAGCAGAAAAGGGAACAATCAGCCCCAGCATTTT
CDR3: CASRKGNNQPQHF
V: TRBV6-6
size: few
J: TRBJ1-5
D: NA

DNA: TGTGCCAGCAGCTTGGGACCAGGGGAGAACGCTGAAGCTTTCTTT
CDR3: CASSLGPGENAEAFF
V: TRBV5-6
size: NA
J: TRBJ1-1
D: NA

DNA: TGTGCCAGCAGTTACTCGAAATACACTGAAGCTTTCTTT
CDR3: CASSYSKYTEAFF
V: TRBV6-6
size: NA
J: TRBJ1-1
D: NA

DNA: TGTGCCAGCTCACCGACAGGGTCGTTCACCGGGGAGCTGTTTTTT
CDR3: CASSPTGSFTGELFF
V: TRBV18
size: few
J: TRBJ2-2
D: TRBD1

DNA: TGTGCCTCATCACGGACAGGAATCTACGAGCAGTACTTC
CDR3: CASSRTGIYEQYF
V: TRBV30
size: NA
J: TRBJ2-7
D: TRBD1

DNA: TGCAGCGTTGGAAACAGGGGGGGGCTCACTGAAGCTTTCTTT
CDR3: CSVGNRGGLTEAFF
V: TRBV29-1
size: once
J: TRBJ1-1
D: TRBD1

DNA: TGTGCCAGCAGCTTAGCCGGGACAGGAAGGTCCTACAATGAGCAGTTCTTC
CDR3: CASSLAGTGRSYNEQFF
V: TRBV7-2
size: few
J: TRBJ2-1
D: TRBD1

DNA: TGTGCCAGCAGCTTGGTAGACAGGGGCACTGAAGCTTTCTTT
CDR3: CASSLVDRGTEAFF
V: TRBV5-4
size: once
J: TRBJ1-1
D: TRBD1

DNA: TGTGCCAGCAGTGTACACTACCGGGGGGACGAGCAGTACTTC
CDR3: CASSVHYRGDEQYF
V: TRBV25-1
size: NA
J: TRBJ2-7
D: TRBD2

DNA: TGTGCCAGCAGTTTAAAGGGGATCTCTGGAAACACCATATATTTT
CDR3: CASSLKGISGNTIYF
V: TRBV28
size: NA
J: TRBJ1-3
D: NA

DNA: TGTGCCAGCAGCGAATCCACGACTAACAGGAACACTGAAGCTTTCTTT
CDR3: CASSESTTNRNTEAFF
V: TRBV4-2
size: NA
J: TRBJ1-1
D: NA

DNA: TGTGCCAGTAGTATTGGGTCAGCTAACTATGGCTACACCTTC
CDR3: CASSIGSANYGYTF
V: TRBV19
size: NA
J: TRBJ1-2
D: NA

DNA: TGTGCCAGCAGCGCGACCGGGACAGGGATGGGAAAACTGTTTTTT
CDR3: CASSATGTGMGKLFF
V: TRBV6-6
size: NA
J: TRBJ1-4
D: TRBD1

DNA: TGTGCCAGCAGGGACAGCTCTGGAAACACCATATATTTT
CDR3: CASRDSSGNTIYF
V: TRBV2
size: NA
J: TRBJ1-3
D: NA

DNA: TGTGCCAGCAGCCCCCGGACTAGCGGGAGTTGGTACTTC
CDR3: CASSPRTSGSWYF
V: TRBV11-2
size: once
J: TRBJ2-7
D: TRBD2

DNA: TGCGCCAGCAGGCAGAACAGGGGAAACACTGAAGCTTTCTTT
CDR3: CASRQNRGNTEAFF
V: TRBV5-1
size: NA
J: TRBJ1-1
D: TRBD1

DNA: TGTGCCAGCAGCAAGGACAGGGTAGCCGGGGAGCTGTTTTTT
CDR3: CASSKDRVAGELFF
V: TRBV5-6
size: NA
J: TRBJ2-2
D: TRBD1

DNA: TGTGCCAGCAGCCCCATCGGGAGCAGATCCTACGAGCAGTACTTC
CDR3: CASSPIGSRSYEQYF
V: TRBV6-5
size: NA
J: TRBJ2-7
D: NA

DNA: TGTGCCAGCAGCCAAGATCTCGGGGGCCGCCTCTCCGTCCAGTACTTC
CDR3: CASSQDLGGRLSVQYF
V: TRBV14
size: NA
J: TRBJ2-5
D: NA

DNA: TGTGCCAGCAGTAGGGGCGAGGGGAATGAAAAACTGTTTTTT
CDR3: CASSRGEGNEKLFF
V: TRBV6-1
size: NA
J: TRBJ1-4
D: NA

DNA: TGTGCCAGCAGCCAGCTAGCGGGGGGGAGCACAGATACGCAGTATTTT
CDR3: CASSQLAGGSTDTQYF
V: TRBV5-4
size: NA
J: TRBJ2-3
D: TRBD2

DNA: TGCAGCGCATATTCAGGGGTAAATGAAAAACTGTTTTTT
CDR3: CSAYSGVNEKLFF
V: TRBV29-1
size: NA
J: TRBJ1-4
D: NA

DNA: TGTGCCGTTACAGGGGGCGGAGATGGCTACACCTTC
CDR3: CAVTGGGDGYTF
V: TRBV10-3
size: NA
J: TRBJ1-2
D: TRBD1

DNA: TGTGCCAGCAGTCACCCGGGACAAGCGAGATCCTACGAGCAGTACTTC
CDR3: CASSHPGQARSYEQYF
V: TRBV28
size: NA
J: TRBJ2-7
D: NA

DNA: TGCGCCAGCAGCTTGAGGCCCGGAGCCTTGAACACTGAAGCTTTCTTT
CDR3: CASSLRPGALNTEAFF
V: TRBV5-1
size: NA
J: TRBJ1-1
D: NA